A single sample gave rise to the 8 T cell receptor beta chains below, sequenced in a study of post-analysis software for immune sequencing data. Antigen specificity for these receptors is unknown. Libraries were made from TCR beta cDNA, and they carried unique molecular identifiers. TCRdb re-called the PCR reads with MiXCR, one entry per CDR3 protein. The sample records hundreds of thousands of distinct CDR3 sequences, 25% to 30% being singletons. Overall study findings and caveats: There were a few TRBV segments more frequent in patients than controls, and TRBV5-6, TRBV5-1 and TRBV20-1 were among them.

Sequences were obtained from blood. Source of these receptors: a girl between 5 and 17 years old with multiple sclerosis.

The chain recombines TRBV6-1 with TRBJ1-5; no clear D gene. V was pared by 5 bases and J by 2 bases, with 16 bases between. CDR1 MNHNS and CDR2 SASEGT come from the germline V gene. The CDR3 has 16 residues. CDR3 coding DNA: TGTGCCAGCAGTCGAAGGGTAGACAACCGCAATCAGCCCCAGCATTTT. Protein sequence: CASSRRVDNRNQPQHF.

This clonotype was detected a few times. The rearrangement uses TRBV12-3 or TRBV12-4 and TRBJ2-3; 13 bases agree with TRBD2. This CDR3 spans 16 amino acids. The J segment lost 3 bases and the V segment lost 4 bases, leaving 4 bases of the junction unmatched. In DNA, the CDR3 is TGTGCCAGCAGTTGGCCGGGACTAGCGGGGACAGATACGCAGTATTTT. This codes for CASSWPGLAGTDTQYF.

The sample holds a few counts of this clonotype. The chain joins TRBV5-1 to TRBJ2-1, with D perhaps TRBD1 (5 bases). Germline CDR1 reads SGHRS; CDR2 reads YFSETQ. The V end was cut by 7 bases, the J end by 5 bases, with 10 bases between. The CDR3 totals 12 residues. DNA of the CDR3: TGCGCCAGCCACAAGGGGAACAATGAGCAGTTCTTC. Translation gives CASHKGNNEQFF.

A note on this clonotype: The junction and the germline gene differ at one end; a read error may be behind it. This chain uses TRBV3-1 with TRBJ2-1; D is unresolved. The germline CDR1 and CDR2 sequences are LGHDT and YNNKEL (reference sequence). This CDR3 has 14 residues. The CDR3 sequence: CASSKDRWHNEQFF. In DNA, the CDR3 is TGTGCCAGCAGCAAAGACCGGTGGCACAATGAGCAGTTCTTC.

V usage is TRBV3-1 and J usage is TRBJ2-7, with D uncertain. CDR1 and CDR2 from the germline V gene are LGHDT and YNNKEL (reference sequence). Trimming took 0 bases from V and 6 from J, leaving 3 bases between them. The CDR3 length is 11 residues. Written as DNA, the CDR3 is TGTGCCAGCAGCCAAGAACGCGAGCAGTACTTC. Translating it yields CASSQEREQYF.

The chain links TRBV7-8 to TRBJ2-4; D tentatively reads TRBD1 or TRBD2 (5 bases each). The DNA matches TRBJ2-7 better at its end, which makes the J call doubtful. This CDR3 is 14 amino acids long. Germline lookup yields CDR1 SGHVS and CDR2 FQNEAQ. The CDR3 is CASSQRDREDEQYF. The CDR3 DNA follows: TGTGCCAGCAGCCAAAGGGACCGCGAAGACGAGCAGTACTTC.

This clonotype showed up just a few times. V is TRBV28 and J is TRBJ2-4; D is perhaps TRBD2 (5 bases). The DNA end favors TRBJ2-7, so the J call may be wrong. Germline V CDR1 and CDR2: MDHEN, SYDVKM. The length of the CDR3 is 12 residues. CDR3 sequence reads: CASSFFGSEQYF. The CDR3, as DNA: TGTGCCAGCAGTTTTTTTGGGAGCGAGCAGTACTTC.

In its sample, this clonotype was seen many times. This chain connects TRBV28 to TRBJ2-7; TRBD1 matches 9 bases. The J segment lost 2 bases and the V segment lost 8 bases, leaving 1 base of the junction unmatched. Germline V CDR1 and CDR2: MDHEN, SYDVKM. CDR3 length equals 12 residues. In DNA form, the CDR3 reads TGTGCCAGCGGGACAGGGACCTACGAGCAGTACTTC. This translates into CASGTGTYEQYF.